This T cell receptor (beta chain) was recorded in a study of T cell repertoires in cytomegalovirus infection. In the study overall: CMV epitopes that were recently identified and HLA-C-restricted were used alongside well-studied HLA-B-restricted ones. An indication of both CMV infection and matching HLA type came from public TCR beta signatures.

TCRdb analysed the reads with MiXCR anew, one entry per CDR3 protein. The table records some 800,000 distinct CDR3 sequences, 32% of them present only once. The ends lost 3 bases at V and 6 bases at J; junction bases unmatched: 11. The germline CDR1 and CDR2 sequences are SGHTS and YDEGEE. This CDR3 spans 17 amino acids. Note on this clonotype: Its antigen is undetermined.

The V gene is TRBV5-8, the J gene TRBJ2-5; 13 nucleotides agree with TRBD2. The TCR comes from a human donor in good health (CMV status not recorded). Some clones in this sample may be carry-over from other donors' samples. The sample was cultured CD8+ T cells from PBMCs, taken from culture after CMV antigen stimulation. The CDR3 coding sequence is TGTGCCAGCAGCTCATCGACTAGCGGGGGGAATATGAAGACCCAGTACTTC. Translating gives CASSSSTSGGNMKTQYF.